This T cell receptor beta chain was profiled in a study of identical twins. The junction had 10 bases not matched to a gene; V was cut back by 5 bases and J by 7 bases. CDR3 length equals 16 residues. This clonotype was seen many times. A universal primer site was created by template switching, with the cDNA bearing unique molecular identifiers. TCRdb reanalysed the 5' RACE reads using MiXCR and keeps one entry per CDR3 protein. The data hold some 1,700,000 distinct CDR3 sequences, with about 32% observed a single time. The chain combines TRBV12-3 or TRBV12-4 with TRBJ2-1, with TRBD2 identical over 11 bases. Sequenced: cord blood. The clonotype comes from a newborn girl in good health. CDR3 loop: CASSPIAGGPRNEQFF. CDR3 sequence (DNA): TGTGCCAGCAGTCCGATAGCGGGAGGGCCAAGGAATGAGCAGTTCTTC.